This T cell receptor (beta chain) was found in a study of cytomegalovirus exposure and HLA in healthy donors. Study-wide points: It was assumed in the presence/absence analyses that sequencing depth was roughly uniform across donors. With high specificity and sensitivity, the classifier reportedly diagnosed cytomegalovirus status. Whilst most TCR sequences proved rare, a subset of public TCRs occurred across many donors.

This clone was seen at least ten times. Its specificity is unknown. Primers: 60 Vbeta forward and 13 Jbeta reverse. Method: immunoSEQ multiplex PCR; TCRdb's copy keeps in-frame clones and lacks some. The sample lists approximately 82,000 clones, roughly a tenth seen once, with about 25% in the top ten. The germline V gene has CDR1 SGHKS and CDR2 YYEKEE (reference sequence). The CDR3 runs 14 residues. The germline V and J ends were trimmed by 4 bases and 7 bases, with 17 bases remaining between them. Input material: PBMCs. The V gene is TRBV5-5, the J gene TRBJ1-2; perhaps TRBD1 as D (5 bases). The sequence was collected from a man aged 55 to 70 in good health and CMV-seropositive. In DNA form, the CDR3 reads TGTGCCAGCAGCCCTAGTACAGGACATAGTGGCTACACCTTC. It specifies CASSPSTGHSGYTF.